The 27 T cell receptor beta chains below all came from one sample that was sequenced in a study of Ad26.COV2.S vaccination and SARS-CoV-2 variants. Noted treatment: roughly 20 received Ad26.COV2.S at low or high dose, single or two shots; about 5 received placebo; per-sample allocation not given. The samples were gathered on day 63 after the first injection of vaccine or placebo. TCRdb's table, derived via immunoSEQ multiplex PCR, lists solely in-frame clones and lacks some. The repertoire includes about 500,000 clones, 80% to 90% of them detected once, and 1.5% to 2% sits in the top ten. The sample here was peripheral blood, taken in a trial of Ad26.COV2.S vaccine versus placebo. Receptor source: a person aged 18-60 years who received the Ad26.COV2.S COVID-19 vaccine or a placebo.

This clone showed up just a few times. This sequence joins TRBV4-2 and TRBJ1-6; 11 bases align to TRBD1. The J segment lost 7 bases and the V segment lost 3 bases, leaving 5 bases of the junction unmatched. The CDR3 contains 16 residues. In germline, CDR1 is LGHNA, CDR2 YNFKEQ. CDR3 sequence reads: CASSHGTGGFNSPLHF. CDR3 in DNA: TGTGCCAGCAGCCACGGGACAGGGGGATTCAATTCACCCCTCCACTTT.

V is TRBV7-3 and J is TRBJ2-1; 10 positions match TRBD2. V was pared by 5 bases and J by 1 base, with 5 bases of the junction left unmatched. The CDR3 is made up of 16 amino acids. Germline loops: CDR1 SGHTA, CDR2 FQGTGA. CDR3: CASSPSSGGSYNEQFF. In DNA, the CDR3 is TGTGCCAGCAGCCCCTCTAGCGGGGGTTCCTACAATGAGCAGTTCTTC.

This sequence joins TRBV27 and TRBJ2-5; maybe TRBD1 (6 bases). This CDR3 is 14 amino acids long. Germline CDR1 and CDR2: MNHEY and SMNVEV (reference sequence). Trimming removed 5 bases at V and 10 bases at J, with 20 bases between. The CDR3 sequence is CASSPRLAEGGQYF. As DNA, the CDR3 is TGTGCCAGCAGTCCCCGTTTAGCCGAAGGGGGCCAGTACTTC.

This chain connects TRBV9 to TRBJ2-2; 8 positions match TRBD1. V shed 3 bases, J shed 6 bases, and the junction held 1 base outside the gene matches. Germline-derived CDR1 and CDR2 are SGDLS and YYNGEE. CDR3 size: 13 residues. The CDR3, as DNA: TGTGCCAGCAGCGGGACAGGGCCCGGGGAGCTGTTTTTT. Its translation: CASSGTGPGELFF.

CDR3 residues: CASSPGYEGESTGELFF. The CDR3 bases are TGTGCCAGCTCACCAGGGTACGAGGGGGAGTCAACCGGGGAGCTGTTTTTT. The V and J genes are TRBV18 and TRBJ2-2; TRBD1 might be the D (6 bases). Germline V gene lookup returns CDR1 KGHSH and CDR2 LQKENI. This CDR3 is built from 17 residues. V was trimmed by 2 bases and J by 5 bases, leaving 18 bases between them.

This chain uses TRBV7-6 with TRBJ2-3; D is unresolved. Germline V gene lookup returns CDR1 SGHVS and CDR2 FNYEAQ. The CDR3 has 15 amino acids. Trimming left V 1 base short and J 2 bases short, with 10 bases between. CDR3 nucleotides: TGTGCCAGCAGCTTAGAAGGCAGAATCACAGATACGCAGTATTTT. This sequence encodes CASSLEGRITDTQYF.

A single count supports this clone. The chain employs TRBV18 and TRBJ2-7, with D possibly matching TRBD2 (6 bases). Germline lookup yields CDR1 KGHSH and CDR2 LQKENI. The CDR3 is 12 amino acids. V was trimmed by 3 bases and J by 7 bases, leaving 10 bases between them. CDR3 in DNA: TGTGCCAGCTCACCGGACGGAGGGGAGCAGTACTTC. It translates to CASSPDGGEQYF.

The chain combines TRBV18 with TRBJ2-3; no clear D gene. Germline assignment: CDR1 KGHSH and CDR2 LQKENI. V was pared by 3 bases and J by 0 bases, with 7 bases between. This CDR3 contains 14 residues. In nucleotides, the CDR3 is TGTGCCAGCTCACCGATGGGCAGCACAGATACGCAGTATTTT. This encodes CASSPMGSTDTQYF.

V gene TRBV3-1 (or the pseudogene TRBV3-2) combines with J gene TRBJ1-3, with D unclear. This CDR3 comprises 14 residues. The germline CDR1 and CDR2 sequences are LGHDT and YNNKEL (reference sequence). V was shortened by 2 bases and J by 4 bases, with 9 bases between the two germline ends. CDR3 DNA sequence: TGTGCCAGCAGCCAACGGAGCCAAGGAAACACCATATATTTT. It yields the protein CASSQRSQGNTIYF.

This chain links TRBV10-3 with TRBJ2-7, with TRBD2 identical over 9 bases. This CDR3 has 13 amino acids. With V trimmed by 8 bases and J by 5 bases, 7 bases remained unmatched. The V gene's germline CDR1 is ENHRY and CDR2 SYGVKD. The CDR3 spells CAIGREGRDEQYF. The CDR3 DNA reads TGTGCCATCGGGCGGGAGGGCCGAGACGAGCAGTACTTC.

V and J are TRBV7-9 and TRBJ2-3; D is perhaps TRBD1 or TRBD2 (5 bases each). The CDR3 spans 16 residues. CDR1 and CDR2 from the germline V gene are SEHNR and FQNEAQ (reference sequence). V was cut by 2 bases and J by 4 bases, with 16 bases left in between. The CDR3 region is CASSLQFEGTADTQYF. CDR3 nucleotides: TGTGCCAGCAGCTTACAGTTCGAGGGGACGGCAGATACGCAGTATTTT.

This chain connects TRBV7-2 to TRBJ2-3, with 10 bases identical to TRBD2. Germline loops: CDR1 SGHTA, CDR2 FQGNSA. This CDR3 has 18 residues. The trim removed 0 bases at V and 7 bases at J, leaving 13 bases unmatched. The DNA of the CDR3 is TGTGCCAGCAGCTTAGCGCCTCTAGGGGGACTAGCGACTAATACGCAGTATTTT. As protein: CASSLAPLGGLATNTQYF.

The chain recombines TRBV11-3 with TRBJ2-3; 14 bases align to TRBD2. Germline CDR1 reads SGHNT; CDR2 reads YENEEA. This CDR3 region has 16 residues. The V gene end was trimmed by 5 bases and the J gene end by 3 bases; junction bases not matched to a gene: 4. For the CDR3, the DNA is TGTGCCAGCAGCCCTGGGACTAGCGGGAGTACAGATACGCAGTATTTT. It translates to CASSPGTSGSTDTQYF. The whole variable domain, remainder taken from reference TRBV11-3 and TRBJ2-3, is EAGVVQSPRYKIIEKKQPVAFWCNPISGHNTLYWYLQNLGQGPELLIRYENEEAVDDSQLPKDRFSAERLKGVDSTLKIQPAELGDSAVYLCASSPGTSGSTDTQYFGPGTRLTVL.

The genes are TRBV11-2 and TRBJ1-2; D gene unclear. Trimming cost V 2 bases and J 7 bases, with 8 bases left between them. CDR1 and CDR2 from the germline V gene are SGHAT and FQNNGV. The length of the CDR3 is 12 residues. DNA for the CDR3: TGTGCCAGCAGCTTATGGGGTTCTGGCTACACCTTC. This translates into CASSLWGSGYTF.

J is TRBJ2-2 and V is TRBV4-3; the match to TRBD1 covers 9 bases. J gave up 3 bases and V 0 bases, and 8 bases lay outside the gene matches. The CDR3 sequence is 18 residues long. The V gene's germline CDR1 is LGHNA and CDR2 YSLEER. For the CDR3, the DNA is TGCGCCAGCAGCCAAGAGTACTGGACAGGGGATTACACCGGGGAGCTGTTTTTT. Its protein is CASSQEYWTGDYTGELFF.

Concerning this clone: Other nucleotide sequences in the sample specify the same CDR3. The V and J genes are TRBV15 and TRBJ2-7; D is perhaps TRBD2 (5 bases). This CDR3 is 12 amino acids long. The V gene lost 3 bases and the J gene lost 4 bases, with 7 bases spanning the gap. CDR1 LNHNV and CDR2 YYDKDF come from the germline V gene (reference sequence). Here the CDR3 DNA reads TGTGCCACCAGCAGGGACTTTTACGAGCAGTACTTC. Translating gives CATSRDFYEQYF.

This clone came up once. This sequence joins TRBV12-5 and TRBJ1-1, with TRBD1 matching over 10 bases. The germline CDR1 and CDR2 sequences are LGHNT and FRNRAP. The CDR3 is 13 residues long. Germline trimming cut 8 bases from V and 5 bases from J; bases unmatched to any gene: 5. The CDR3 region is CASRDRGSTEAFF. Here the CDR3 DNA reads TGTGCTAGTCGGGACAGGGGATCAACTGAAGCTTTCTTT. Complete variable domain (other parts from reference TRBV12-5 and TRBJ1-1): DARVTQTPRHKVTEMGQEVTMRCQPILGHNTVFWYRQTMMQGLELLAYFRNRAPLDDSGMPKDRFSAEMPDATLATLKIQPSEPRDSAVYFCASRDRGSTEAFFGQGTRLTVV.

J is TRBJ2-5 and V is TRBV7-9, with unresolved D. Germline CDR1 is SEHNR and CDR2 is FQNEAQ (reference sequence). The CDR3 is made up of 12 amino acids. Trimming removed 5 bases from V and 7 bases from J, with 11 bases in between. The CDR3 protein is CASSPNVGTQYF. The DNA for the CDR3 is TGTGCCAGCAGCCCGAACGTCGGGACCCAGTACTTC.

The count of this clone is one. In nucleotides, the CDR3 is TGTGCCAGCAGCCTAAGCGGGAGAAGCACCGGGGAGCTGTTTTTT. The encoded protein is CASSLSGRSTGELFF. The chain uses TRBV6-5 and TRBJ2-2; TRBD2 agrees at 8 bases. V lost 6 bases to trimming and J lost 4 bases; unmatched junction nucleotides: 7. Germline CDR1 is MNHEY and CDR2 is SVGAGI. The CDR3 has 15 residues.

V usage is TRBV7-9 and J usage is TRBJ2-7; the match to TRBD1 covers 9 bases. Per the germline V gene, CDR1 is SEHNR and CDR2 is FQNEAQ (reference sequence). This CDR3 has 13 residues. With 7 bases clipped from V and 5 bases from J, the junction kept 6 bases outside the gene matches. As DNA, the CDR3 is TGTGCCAGCATCAGGACAGGGGCCCACGAGCAGTACTTC. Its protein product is CASIRTGAHEQYF.

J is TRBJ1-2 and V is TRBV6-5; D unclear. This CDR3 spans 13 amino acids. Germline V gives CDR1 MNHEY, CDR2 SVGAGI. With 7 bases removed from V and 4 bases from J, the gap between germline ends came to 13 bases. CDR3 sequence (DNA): TGTGCCAGCAATCTTGACGGACTCTATGGCTACACCTTC. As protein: CASNLDGLYGYTF.

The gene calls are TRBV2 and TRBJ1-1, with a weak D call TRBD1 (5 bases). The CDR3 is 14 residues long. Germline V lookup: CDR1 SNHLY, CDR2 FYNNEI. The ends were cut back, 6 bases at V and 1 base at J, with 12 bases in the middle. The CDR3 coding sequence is TGTGCCAGCAGACAACAGGTTTGGAACACTGAAGCTTTCTTT. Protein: CASRQQVWNTEAFF.

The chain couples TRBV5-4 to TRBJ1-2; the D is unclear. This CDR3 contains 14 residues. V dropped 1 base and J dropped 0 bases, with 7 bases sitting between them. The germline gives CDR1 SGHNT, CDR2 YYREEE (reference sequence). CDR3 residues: CASSLRSTNYGYTF. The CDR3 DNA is TGTGCCAGCAGCTTGCGGTCAACTAACTATGGCTACACCTTC.

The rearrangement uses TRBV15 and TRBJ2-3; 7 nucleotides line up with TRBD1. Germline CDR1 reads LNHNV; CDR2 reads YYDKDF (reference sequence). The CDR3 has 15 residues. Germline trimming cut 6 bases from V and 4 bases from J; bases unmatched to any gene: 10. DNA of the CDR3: TGTGCCACCAGGGAAACAGGGGTCGTGTCAGATACGCAGTATTTT. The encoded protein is CATRETGVVSDTQYF. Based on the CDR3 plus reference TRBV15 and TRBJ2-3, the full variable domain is DAMVIQNPRYQVTQFGKPVTLSCSQTLNHNVMYWYQQKSSQAPKLLFHYYDKDFNNEADTPDNFQSRRPNTSFCFLDIRSPGLGDTAMYLCATRETGVVSDTQYFGPGTRLTVL.

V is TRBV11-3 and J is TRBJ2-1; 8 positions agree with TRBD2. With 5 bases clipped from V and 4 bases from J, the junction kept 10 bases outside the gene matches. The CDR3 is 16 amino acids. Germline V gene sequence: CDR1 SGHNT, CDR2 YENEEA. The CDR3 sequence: CASSQRGSGTYNEQFF. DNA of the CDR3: TGTGCCAGCAGCCAGAGGGGTAGCGGGACTTACAATGAGCAGTTCTTC.

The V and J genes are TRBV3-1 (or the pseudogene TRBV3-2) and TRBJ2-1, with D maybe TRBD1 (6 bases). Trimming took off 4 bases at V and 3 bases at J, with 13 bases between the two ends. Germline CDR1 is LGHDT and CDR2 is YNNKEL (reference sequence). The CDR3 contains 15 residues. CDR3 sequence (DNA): TGTGCCAGCAGCCGCAAGGGGGATTTCTACAATGAGCAGTTCTTC. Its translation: CASSRKGDFYNEQFF.

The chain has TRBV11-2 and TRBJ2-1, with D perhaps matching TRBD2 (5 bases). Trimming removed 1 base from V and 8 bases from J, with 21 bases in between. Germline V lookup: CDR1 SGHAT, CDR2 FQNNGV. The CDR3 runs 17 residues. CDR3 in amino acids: CASSLGIASSFFDEQFF. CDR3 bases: TGTGCCAGCAGCTTAGGTATAGCTAGCAGTTTTTTCGATGAGCAGTTCTTC. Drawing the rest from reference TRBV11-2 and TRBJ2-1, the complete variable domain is EAGVAQSPRYKIIEKRQSVAFWCNPISGHATLYWYQQILGQGPKLLIQFQNNGVVDDSQLPKDRFSAERLKGVDSTLKIQPAKLEDSAVYLCASSLGIASSFFDEQFFGPGTRLTVL.